This T cell receptor beta chain was found in a study of blood T cell repertoires in COVID-19. Study details: COVID-19 samples collected from the United States, Italy and Spain covered acute and convalescent phases. In each case, the material was cDNA or gDNA derived from T cells, B-cell-depleted T cells, or PBMCs.

As handled by the study authors: Counts of nucleated cells, estimated from reference gene primer amplification, were obtained. The table came from immunoSEQ multiplex PCR; TCRdb's copy has only in-frame clones and leaves some out. V and J calls and clone size follow that table, whereas D and trimming were derived from the DNA. Of 45,000 to 55,000 clones listed, less than 85% are singletons. The CDR3 extends over 15 amino acids. The trim removed 1 base at V and 4 bases at J, leaving 9 bases unmatched. Germline assignment: CDR1 SQVTM and CDR2 ANQGSEA. This clonotype originated in a human donor in a cohort sampled during active COVID-19. The chain combines TRBV29-1 with TRBJ2-7; TRBD1 aligns across 8 bases. Material for sequencing was peripheral blood. CDR3 loop: CSVEGVQDRDYEQYF. Written as DNA, the CDR3 is TGCAGCGTTGAAGGAGTCCAGGACAGGGATTACGAGCAGTACTTC.